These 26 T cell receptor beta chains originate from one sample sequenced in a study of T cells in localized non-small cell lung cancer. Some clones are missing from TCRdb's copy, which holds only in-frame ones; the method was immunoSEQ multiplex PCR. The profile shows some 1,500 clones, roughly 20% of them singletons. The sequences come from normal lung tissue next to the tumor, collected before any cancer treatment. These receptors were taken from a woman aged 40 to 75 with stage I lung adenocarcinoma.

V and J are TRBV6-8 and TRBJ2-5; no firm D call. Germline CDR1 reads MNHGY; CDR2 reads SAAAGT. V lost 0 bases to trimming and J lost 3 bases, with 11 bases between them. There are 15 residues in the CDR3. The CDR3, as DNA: TGTGCCAGCAGTTACTCGATTTCTCACGAAGAGACCCAGTACTTC. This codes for CASSYSISHEETQYF.

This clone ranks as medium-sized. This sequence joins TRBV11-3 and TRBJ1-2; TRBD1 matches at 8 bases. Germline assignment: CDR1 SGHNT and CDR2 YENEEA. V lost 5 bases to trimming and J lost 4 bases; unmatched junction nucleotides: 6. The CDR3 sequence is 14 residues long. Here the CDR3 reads CASSASTGAYGYTF. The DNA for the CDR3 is TGTGCCAGCAGCGCGTCGACAGGGGCCTATGGCTACACCTTC.

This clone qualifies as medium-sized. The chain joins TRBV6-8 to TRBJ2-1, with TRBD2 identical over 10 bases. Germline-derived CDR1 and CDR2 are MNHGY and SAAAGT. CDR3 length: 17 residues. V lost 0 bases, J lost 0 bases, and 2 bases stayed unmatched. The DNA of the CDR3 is TGTGCCAGCAGTTACTCGGGACTAGCGACCTCCTACAATGAGCAGTTCTTC. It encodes CASSYSGLATSYNEQFF.

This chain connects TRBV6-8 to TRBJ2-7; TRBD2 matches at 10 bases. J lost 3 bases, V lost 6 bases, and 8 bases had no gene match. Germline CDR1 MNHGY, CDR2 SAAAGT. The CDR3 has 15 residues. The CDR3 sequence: CASSPSGGAIYEQYF. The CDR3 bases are TGTGCCAGCAGCCCGAGCGGGGGGGCCATCTACGAGCAGTACTTC.

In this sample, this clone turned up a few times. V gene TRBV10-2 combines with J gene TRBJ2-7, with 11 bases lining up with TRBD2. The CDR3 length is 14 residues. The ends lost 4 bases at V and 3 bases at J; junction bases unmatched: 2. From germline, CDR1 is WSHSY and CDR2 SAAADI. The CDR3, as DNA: TGCGCCAGCAGTGTTAGCGGGGGGGTCTACGAGCAGTACTTC. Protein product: CASSVSGGVYEQYF.

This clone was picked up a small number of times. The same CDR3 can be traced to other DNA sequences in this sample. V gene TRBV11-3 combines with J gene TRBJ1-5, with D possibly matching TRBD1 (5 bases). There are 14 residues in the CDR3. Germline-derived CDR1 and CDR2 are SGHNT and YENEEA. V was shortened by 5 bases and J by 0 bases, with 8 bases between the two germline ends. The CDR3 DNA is TGTGCCAGCAGCCTACAGGATAGCAATCAGCCCCAGCATTTT. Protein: CASSLQDSNQPQHF.

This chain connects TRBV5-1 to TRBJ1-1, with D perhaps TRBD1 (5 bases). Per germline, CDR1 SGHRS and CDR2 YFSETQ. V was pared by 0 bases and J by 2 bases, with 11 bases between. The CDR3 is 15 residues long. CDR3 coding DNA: TGCGCCAGCAGCTTGGTCCAGGGCCTCAACACTGAAGCTTTCTTT. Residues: CASSLVQGLNTEAFF.

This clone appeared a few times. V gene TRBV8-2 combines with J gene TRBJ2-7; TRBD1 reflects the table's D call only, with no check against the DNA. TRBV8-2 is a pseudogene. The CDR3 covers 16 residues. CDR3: CASSPRVGTGEYEQYF. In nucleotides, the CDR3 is TGTGCCAGCAGTCCAAGGGTGGGGACAGGGGAATACGAGCAGTACTTC.

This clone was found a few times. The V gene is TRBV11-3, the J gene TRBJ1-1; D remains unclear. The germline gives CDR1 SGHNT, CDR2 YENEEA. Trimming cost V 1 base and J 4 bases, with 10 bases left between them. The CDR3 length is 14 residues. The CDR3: CASSLGYSSTEAFF. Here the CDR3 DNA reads TGTGCCAGCAGCTTAGGGTACTCGAGCACTGAAGCTTTCTTT.

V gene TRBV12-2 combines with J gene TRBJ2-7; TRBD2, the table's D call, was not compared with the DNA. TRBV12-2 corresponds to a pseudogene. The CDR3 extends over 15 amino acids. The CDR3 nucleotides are TGTGCAAGTCGCTCCCCCGGGGGACCCCCCTACGAGCAGTACTTC. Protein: CASRSPGGPPYEQYF.

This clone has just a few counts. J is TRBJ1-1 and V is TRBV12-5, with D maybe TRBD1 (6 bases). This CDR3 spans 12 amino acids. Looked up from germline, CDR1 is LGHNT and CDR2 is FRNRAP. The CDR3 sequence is CASMEQGTEAFF. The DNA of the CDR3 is TGTGCCAGTATGGAACAGGGAACTGAAGCTTTCTTT.

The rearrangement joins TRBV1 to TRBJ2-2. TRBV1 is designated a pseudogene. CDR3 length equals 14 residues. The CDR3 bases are TGCGCCAGCAGCCAACCTTTAGGCACCGGGGAGCTGTTTTTT. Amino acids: CASSQPLGTGELFF.

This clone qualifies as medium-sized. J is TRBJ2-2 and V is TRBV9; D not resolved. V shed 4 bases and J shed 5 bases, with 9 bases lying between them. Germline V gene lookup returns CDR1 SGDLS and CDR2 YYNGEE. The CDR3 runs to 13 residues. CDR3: CASSQWGTGELFF. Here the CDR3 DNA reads TGTGCCAGCAGCCAATGGGGTACCGGGGAGCTGTTTTTT.

The CDR3 reads CASRPVLGQGTDTQYF. The CDR3 region has the DNA TGTGCCAGCCGACCTGTTTTGGGACAGGGAACAGATACGCAGTATTTT. The chain combines TRBV19 with TRBJ2-3; the match to TRBD1 covers 9 bases. There are 16 residues in the CDR3. Germline V gene data show CDR1 as LNHDA and CDR2 as SQIVND (reference sequence). V was clipped by 9 bases and J by 3 bases; unmatched bases: 13. Complete variable domain (other parts from reference TRBV19 and TRBJ2-3): DGGITQSPKYLFRKEGQNVTLSCEQNLNHDAMYWYRQDPGQGLRLIYYSQIVNDFQKGDIAEGYSVSREKKESFPLTVTSAQKNPTAFYLCASRPVLGQGTDTQYFGPGTRLTVL.

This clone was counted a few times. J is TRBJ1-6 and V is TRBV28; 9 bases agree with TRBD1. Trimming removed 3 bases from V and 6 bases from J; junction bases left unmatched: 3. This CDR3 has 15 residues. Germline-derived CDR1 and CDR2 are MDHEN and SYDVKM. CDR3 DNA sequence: TGTGCCAGCAGTTTGAGGGACAGGGCTAATTCACCCCTCCACTTT. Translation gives CASSLRDRANSPLHF.

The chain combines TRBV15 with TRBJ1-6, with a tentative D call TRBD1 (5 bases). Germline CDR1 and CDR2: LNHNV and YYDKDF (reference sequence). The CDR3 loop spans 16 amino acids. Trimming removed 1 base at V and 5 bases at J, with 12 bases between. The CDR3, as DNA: TGTGCCACCAGCAGAGGAGGCAAGGACAATAATTCACCCCTCCACTTT. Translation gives CATSRGGKDNNSPLHF.

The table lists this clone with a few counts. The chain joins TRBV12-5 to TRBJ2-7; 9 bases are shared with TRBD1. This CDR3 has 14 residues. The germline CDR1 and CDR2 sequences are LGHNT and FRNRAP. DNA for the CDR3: TGTGCCAGCGGCAACAGGGGGCTAAAATACGAGCAGTACTTC. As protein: CASGNRGLKYEQYF.

CDR3 region: CASSLGTSGGPLAKNIQYF. The CDR3 DNA follows: TGCGCCAGCAGCTTGGGGACTAGCGGGGGACCCTTAGCCAAAAACATTCAGTACTTC. V gene TRBV5-1 combines with J gene TRBJ2-4; 13 nucleotides match TRBD2. Germline V gene data show CDR1 as SGHRS and CDR2 as YFSETQ. J gave up 0 bases and V 0 bases, and 6 bases lay outside the gene matches. CDR3 length: 19 residues.

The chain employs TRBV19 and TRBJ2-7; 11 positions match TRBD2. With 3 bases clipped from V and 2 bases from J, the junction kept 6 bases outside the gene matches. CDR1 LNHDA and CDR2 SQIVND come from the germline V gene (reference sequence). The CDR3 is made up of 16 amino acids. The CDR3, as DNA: TGTGCCAGTAGTATGTCTAGCGGGGGGCACCCCTACGAGCAGTACTTC. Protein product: CASSMSSGGHPYEQYF.

The CDR3 here is CASSQDRGPSYEQYF. The CDR3 DNA is TGCGCCAGCAGCCAAGATCGAGGACCATCCTACGAGCAGTACTTC. The chain links TRBV4-1 to TRBJ2-7, with unresolved D. The germline V gene has CDR1 MGHRA and CDR2 YSYEKL. The CDR3 extends over 15 amino acids. The ends were cut back, 0 bases at V and 1 base at J, with 10 bases in the middle.

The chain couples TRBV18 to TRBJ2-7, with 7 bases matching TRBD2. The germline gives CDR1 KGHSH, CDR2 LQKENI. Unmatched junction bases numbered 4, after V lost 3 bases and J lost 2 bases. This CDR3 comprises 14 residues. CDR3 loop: CASSPPGGAYEQYF. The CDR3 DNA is TGTGCCAGCTCACCCCCGGGGGGAGCCTACGAGCAGTACTTC. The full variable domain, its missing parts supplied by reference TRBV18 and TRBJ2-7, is NAGVMQNPRHLVRRRGQEARLRCSPMKGHSHVYWYRQLPEEGLKFMVYLQKENIIDESGMPKERFSAEFPKEGPSILRIQQVVRGDSAAYFCASSPPGGAYEQYFGPGTRLTVT.

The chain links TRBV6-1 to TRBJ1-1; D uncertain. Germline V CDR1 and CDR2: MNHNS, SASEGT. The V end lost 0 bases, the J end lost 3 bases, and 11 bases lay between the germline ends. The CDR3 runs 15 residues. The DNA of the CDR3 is TGTGCCAGCAGTGAAGCTCCGGACCGCTACACTGAAGCTTTCTTT. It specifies CASSEAPDRYTEAFF.

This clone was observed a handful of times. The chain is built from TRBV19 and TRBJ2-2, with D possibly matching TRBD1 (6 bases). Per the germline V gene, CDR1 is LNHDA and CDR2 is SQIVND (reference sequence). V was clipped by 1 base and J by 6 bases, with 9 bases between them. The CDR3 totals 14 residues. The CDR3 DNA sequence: TGTGCCAGTAGTATAGTTGGGGGCGCCGGGGAGCTGTTTTTT. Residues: CASSIVGGAGELFF.

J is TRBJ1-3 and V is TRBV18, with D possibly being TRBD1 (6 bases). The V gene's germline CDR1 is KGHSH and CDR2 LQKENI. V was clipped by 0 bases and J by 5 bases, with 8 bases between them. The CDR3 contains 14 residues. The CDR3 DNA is TGTGCCAGCTCACCACCGGGGGACAGAAACACCATATATTTT. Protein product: CASSPPGDRNTIYF.

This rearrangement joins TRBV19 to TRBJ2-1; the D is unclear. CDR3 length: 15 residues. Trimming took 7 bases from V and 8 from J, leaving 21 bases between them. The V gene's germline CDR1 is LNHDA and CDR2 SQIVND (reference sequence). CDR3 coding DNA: TGTGCCAGTACCTCTAACGAGGCAGGAATCCATGAGCAGTTCTTC. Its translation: CASTSNEAGIHEQFF.

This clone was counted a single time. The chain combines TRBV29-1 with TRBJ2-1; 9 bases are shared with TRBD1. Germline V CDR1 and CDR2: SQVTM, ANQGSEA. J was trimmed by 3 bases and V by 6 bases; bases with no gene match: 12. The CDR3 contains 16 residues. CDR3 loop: CSVDGQTGGVYNEQFF. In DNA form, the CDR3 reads TGCAGCGTCGATGGTCAAACAGGGGGCGTCTACAATGAGCAGTTCTTC.